What follows are 21 T cell receptor beta chains derived from one specimen sequenced in a study of OX40 agonist ivuxolimab in advanced cancers. Here immunoSEQ multiplex PCR was the method, and the copy in TCRdb shows in-frame clones only, minus some. The sample contains 30,000 to 40,000 clones, over 85% of which appear only once. Sequenced here: CD4+ or CD8+ T cells sorted from blood, sampled in a trial of the OX40 agonist ivuxolimab. These TCRs come from an adult with an advanced solid tumor such as melanoma, head and neck, liver or kidney cancer.

This chain links TRBV7-2 with TRBJ2-5; D possibly uses TRBD1 or TRBD2 (5 bases each). Germline lookup yields CDR1 SGHTA and CDR2 FQGNSA. The CDR3 consists of 14 residues. Trimming pared 5 bases from V and 2 bases from J, leaving 12 bases between. The chain's CDR3 is CASSAMGRQETQYF. The CDR3 coding sequence is TGTGCCAGCAGCGCAATGGGACGGCAAGAGACCCAGTACTTC.

This rearrangement joins TRBV11-3 to TRBJ1-2; the D is unclear. Trimming stripped 2 bases from V and 4 bases from J, with 20 bases between. The CDR3 consists of 17 residues. CDR1 and CDR2 from the germline V gene are SGHNT and YENEEA. The CDR3 DNA is TGTGCCAGCAGCTTAAGGAGTATCGGCACTTGGGGCTATGGCTACACCTTC. Translating it yields CASSLRSIGTWGYGYTF.

The chain couples TRBV30 to TRBJ2-2; D is possibly TRBD2 (5 bases). This CDR3 contains 13 residues. The V gene's germline CDR1 is GTSNPN and CDR2 SVGIG (reference sequence). The CDR3 DNA reads as TGTGCTGGACTTAAGCCTGGCGGCGGGGAGCTGTTTTTT. It is translated as CAGLKPGGGELFF.

This sequence joins TRBV5-4 and TRBJ1-1, with TRBD1 as a possible D gene (6 bases). This CDR3 has 14 residues. The germline gives CDR1 SGHNT, CDR2 YYREEE (reference sequence). With 3 bases removed from V and 2 bases from J, the gap between germline ends came to 11 bases. The CDR3 here is CASSSGTQNTEAFF. The CDR3 nucleotides are TGTGCCAGCAGCTCGGGGACACAAAACACTGAAGCTTTCTTT.

This chain connects TRBV28 to TRBJ2-1; tentatively, D is TRBD1 or TRBD2 (5 bases each). Per the germline V gene, CDR1 is MDHEN and CDR2 is SYDVKM. Trimming removed 3 bases from V and 6 bases from J, with 15 bases in between. The CDR3 extends over 15 amino acids. The CDR3 sequence is CASSFGAPRSNEQFF. CDR3 coding DNA: TGTGCCAGCAGTTTCGGGGCCCCACGTTCCAATGAGCAGTTCTTC. Full variable domain (remainder filled in from reference TRBV28 and TRBJ2-1): DVKVTQSSRYLVKRTGEKVFLECVQDMDHENMFWYRQDPGLGLRLIYFSYDVKMKEKGDIPEGYSVSREKKERFSLILESASTNQTSMYLCASSFGAPRSNEQFFGPGTRLTVL.

The genes are TRBV7-3 and TRBJ1-6; unclear D gene. The CDR3 consists of 15 residues. Deletions cut 1 base from V and 2 bases from J, with 6 bases between. The germline CDR1 and CDR2 sequences are SGHTA and FQGTGA. CDR3 residues: CASSLNDAYNSPLHF. The CDR3 region has the DNA TGTGCCAGCAGCTTAAACGACGCCTATAATTCACCCCTCCACTTT. Based on the CDR3 plus reference TRBV7-3 and TRBJ1-6, the full variable domain is GAGVSQTPSNKVTEKGKYVELRCDPISGHTALYWYRQSLGQGPEFLIYFQGTGAADDSGLPNDRFFAVRPEGSVSTLKIQRTERGDSAVYLCASSLNDAYNSPLHFGNGTRLTVT.

This sequence joins TRBV28 and TRBJ1-2, with 9 bases matching TRBD1. CDR3 length equals 15 residues. Trimming took 8 bases from V and 5 from J; bases not matched to a gene: 12. Germline loops: CDR1 MDHEN, CDR2 SYDVKM. CDR3 nucleotides: TGTGCCAGCGGGGGACAGGGAACTAACCTTTATGGCTACACCTTC. Translating it yields CASGGQGTNLYGYTF.

The chain recombines TRBV9 with TRBJ1-2, with D tentatively TRBD1 (5 bases). Trimming took off 6 bases at V and 13 bases at J, with 22 bases between the two ends. This CDR3 has 13 residues. Germline values: CDR1 SGDLS, CDR2 YYNGEE. CDR3 coding DNA: TGTGCCAGCAACCGGAGGGACTTCCCTCCCTTCACCTTC. Its translation: CASNRRDFPPFTF.

J is TRBJ1-3 and V is TRBV11-2; no firm D call. CDR1 and CDR2 from the germline V gene are SGHAT and FQNNGV. The CDR3 runs to 18 residues. Deletions cut 0 bases from V and 0 bases from J, with 15 bases between. The CDR3 coding sequence is TGTGCCAGCAGCTTAGATCTGGTAAAGCAATACTCTGGAAACACCATATATTTT. This codes for CASSLDLVKQYSGNTIYF.

The chain carries TRBV10-1 and TRBJ2-3; TRBD2 aligns across 14 bases. V lost 5 bases and J lost 0; bases outside the gene matches: 4. This CDR3 comprises 17 residues. CDR1 and CDR2 (germline): WNHNN, SYGVQD (reference sequence). CDR3 nucleotides: TGCGCCAGCAGTCCCGGACTAGCGGGAGGCAGCACAGATACGCAGTATTTT. Residues: CASSPGLAGGSTDTQYF.

This chain's CDR3 is CASSFSVQGNSPLHF. CDR3 DNA: TGTGCCAGCAGTTTTTCGGTACAGGGAAATTCACCCCTCCACTTT. The chain carries TRBV27 and TRBJ1-6; TRBD1 might be the D (6 bases). Germline CDR1 MNHEY, CDR2 SMNVEV (reference sequence). V was pared by 3 bases and J by 7 bases, with 13 bases between. The CDR3 loop spans 15 amino acids.

The chain carries TRBV25-1 and TRBJ1-6; TRBD1 is a possible D gene (5 bases). The ends were cut back, 5 bases at V and 8 bases at J, with 13 bases in the middle. The CDR3 is 14 residues long. Per germline, CDR1 MGHDK and CDR2 SYGVNS. The CDR3 loop is CASSFGVGDSPLHF. The CDR3, as DNA: TGTGCCAGCAGTTTTGGGGTAGGGGATTCACCCCTCCACTTT.

The chain employs TRBV11-3 and TRBJ2-1, with TRBD2 identical over 13 bases. CDR1 and CDR2 from the germline V gene are SGHNT and YENEEA. With V trimmed by 6 bases and J by 6 bases, 5 bases remained unmatched. The CDR3 runs to 15 residues. The CDR3 bases are TGTGCCAGCAGACCTGGACTAGCGGGAGTCAATGAGCAGTTCTTC. Its protein is CASRPGLAGVNEQFF.

About this clone itself: A read error may account for a junction end that differs from germline. The chain recombines TRBV25-1 with TRBJ1-2; a possible D gene is TRBD1 (6 bases). CDR3 size: 12 residues. In germline, CDR1 is MGHDK, CDR2 SYGVNS. Written as DNA, the CDR3 is TGTGCCAGCGCTCCGGACAGTGGTACCCGGGACTTC. Encoded protein: CASAPDSGTRDF.

The chain combines TRBV29-1 with TRBJ1-1, with D possibly TRBD1 on 6 matching bases. The CDR3 is 13 amino acids. Trimming shortened V by 7 bases and J by 3 bases, and 15 bases separated the two germline ends. Germline CDR1 is SQVTM and CDR2 is ANQGSEA. CDR3 DNA sequence: TGCAGCGCCACGACAGGTGTCGACACTGAAGCTTTCTTT. Amino acid sequence: CSATTGVDTEAFF. Using reference TRBV29-1 and TRBJ1-1 for the parts outside the CDR3, the full variable domain is SAVISQKPSRDICQRGTSLTIQCQVDSQVTMMFWYRQQPGQSLTLIATANQGSEATYESGFVIDKFPISRPNLTFSTLTVSNMSPEDSSIYLCSATTGVDTEAFFGQGTRLTVV.

The chain employs TRBV6-4 and TRBJ1-5; D is perhaps TRBD1 (6 bases). The V and J ends lost 3 bases and 6 bases respectively, with 12 bases between them. Germline CDR1 and CDR2: MRHNA and SNTAGT. This CDR3 spans 14 amino acids. This chain's CDR3 is CASSEQGQGQPQHF. CDR3 sequence (DNA): TGTGCCAGCAGTGAACAGGGTCAGGGTCAGCCCCAGCATTTT.

The gene calls are TRBV10-3 and TRBJ2-3, with 8 positions matching TRBD2. The V gene's germline CDR1 is ENHRY and CDR2 SYGVKD. Trimming took 6 bases from V and 3 from J; bases not matched to a gene: 2. This CDR3 is 13 amino acids long. CDR3 DNA sequence: TGTGCCATCAGCCCGGGGGGGACAGATACGCAGTATTTT. Its translation: CAISPGGTDTQYF.

This sequence joins TRBV6-6 and TRBJ2-5, with a tentative D call TRBD2 (6 bases). This CDR3 is built from 14 residues. Deletions cut 8 bases from V and 2 bases from J, with 15 bases between. Germline V gene data show CDR1 as MNHNY and CDR2 as SVGAGI (reference sequence). The DNA for the CDR3 is TGTGCCAGCTCGAGGACGGGACTTCAAGAGACCCAGTACTTC. Protein sequence: CASSRTGLQETQYF.

V usage is TRBV27 and J usage is TRBJ2-7; D possibly corresponds to TRBD1 (6 bases). CDR1 is MNHEY, CDR2 SMNVEV, per germline (reference sequence). Trimming shortened V by 6 bases and J by 4 bases, and 16 bases separated the two germline ends. This CDR3 region has 14 residues. CDR3 protein: CASRLQGSIYEQYF. The CDR3 region has the DNA TGTGCCAGCAGACTCCAGGGGTCCATATACGAGCAGTACTTC.

The rearrangement uses TRBV5-1 and TRBJ2-1; weak D call: TRBD1 (6 bases). Germline CDR1 is SGHRS and CDR2 is YFSETQ. The CDR3 has 16 residues. The V end lost 3 bases, the J end lost 8 bases, and 21 bases lay between the germline ends. Written as DNA, the CDR3 is TGCGCCAGCAGCTCCTTGGGTACAGGGATGGGGGATGAGCAGTTCTTC. Residues: CASSSLGTGMGDEQFF.

In its sample, this clone was seen once. The chain couples TRBV19 to TRBJ2-7; D gene ambiguous. V was shortened by 6 bases and J by 1 base, with 10 bases between the two germline ends. The CDR3 spans 13 residues. Germline CDR1 and CDR2: LNHDA and SQIVND (reference sequence). The CDR3 DNA follows: TGTGCCAGTAGCAGTCAAGAATCCTACGAGCAGTACTTC. Amino acids: CASSSQESYEQYF.